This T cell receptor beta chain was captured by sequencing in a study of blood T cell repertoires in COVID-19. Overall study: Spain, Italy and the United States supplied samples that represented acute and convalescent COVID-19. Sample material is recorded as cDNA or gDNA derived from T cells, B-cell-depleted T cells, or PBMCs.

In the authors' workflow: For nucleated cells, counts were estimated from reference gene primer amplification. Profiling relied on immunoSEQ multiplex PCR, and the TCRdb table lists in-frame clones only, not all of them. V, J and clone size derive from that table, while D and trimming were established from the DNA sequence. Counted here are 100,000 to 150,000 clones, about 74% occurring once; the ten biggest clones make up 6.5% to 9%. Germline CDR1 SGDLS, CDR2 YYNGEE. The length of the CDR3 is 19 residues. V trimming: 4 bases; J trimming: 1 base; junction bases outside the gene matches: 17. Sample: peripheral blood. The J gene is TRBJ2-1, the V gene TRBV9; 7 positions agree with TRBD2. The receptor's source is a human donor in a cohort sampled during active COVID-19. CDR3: CASSLGGVGWLRSYNEQFF. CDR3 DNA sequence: TGTGCCAGCAGCCTTGGGGGGGTCGGTTGGTTGCGGTCCTACAATGAGCAGTTCTTC.